This T cell receptor beta chain appears in the sequencing data of a study of cytomegalovirus exposure and HLA in healthy donors. CDR1 and CDR2 from the germline V gene are MNHNY and SVGAGI (reference sequence). The CDR3 spans 14 residues. V lost 8 bases and J lost 3, with 16 bases in between. The PCR used 60 Vbeta and 13 Jbeta primers. Libraries were prepared by immunoSEQ multiplex PCR; TCRdb keeps only in-frame clonotypes and omits some of them. The top ten hold roughly 1.2% of the sample, which has approximately 110,000 clones, 75% seen once. Only one count was recorded for this clone. This TCR was recovered from a man aged 40-49 years in good health and CMV-seronegative. The specimen was PBMCs. This rearrangement joins TRBV6-6 to TRBJ1-1; no firm D call. The CDR3 spells CASRQVTVDTEAFF. CDR3 DNA: TGTGCCAGCCGCCAGGTAACGGTGGACACTGAAGCTTTCTTT.